This T cell receptor (beta chain) emerged from a study of CD8 T cells in Susac syndrome. The CDR3 sequence is 17 residues long. The germline CDR1 and CDR2 sequences are SGDLS and YYNGEE. V was pared by 2 bases and J by 3 bases, with 7 bases of the junction left unmatched. TCR beta sequencing was performed on blood CD8+ and CD4+ T cells. cDNA came from about 0.5 to 1 ug RNA primed by random hexamers. Amplification of TCR beta CDR3 was carried out by immunoSEQ multiplex PCR, which covered 54 Vbeta and 13 Jbeta segments. TCRdb re-called the immunoSEQ multiplex PCR reads with MiXCR, one entry per CDR3 protein. This table has 330,000 or so distinct CDR3 sequences, around 89% appearing once.

Material: CD8+ T cells from PBMCs. The gene calls are TRBV9 and TRBJ2-2, with TRBD1 matching over 10 bases. The clonotype originates from a human donor with multiple sclerosis. This chain's CDR3 is CASSVRRQGADTGELFF. The CDR3 bases are TGTGCCAGCAGCGTTCGCCGACAGGGGGCGGACACCGGGGAGCTGTTTTTT.